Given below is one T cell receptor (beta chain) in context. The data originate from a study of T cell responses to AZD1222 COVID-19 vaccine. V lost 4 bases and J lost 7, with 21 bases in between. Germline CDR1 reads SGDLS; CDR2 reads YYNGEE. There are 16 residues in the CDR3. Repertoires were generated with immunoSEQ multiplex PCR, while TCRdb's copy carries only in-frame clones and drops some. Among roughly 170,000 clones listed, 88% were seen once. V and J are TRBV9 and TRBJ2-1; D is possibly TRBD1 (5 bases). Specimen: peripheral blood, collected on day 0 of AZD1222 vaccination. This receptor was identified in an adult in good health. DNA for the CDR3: TGTGCCAGCAGCCCCCCTTTCAGGGCGGAAGAAAATGAGCAGTTCTTC. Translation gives CASSPPFRAEENEQFF.